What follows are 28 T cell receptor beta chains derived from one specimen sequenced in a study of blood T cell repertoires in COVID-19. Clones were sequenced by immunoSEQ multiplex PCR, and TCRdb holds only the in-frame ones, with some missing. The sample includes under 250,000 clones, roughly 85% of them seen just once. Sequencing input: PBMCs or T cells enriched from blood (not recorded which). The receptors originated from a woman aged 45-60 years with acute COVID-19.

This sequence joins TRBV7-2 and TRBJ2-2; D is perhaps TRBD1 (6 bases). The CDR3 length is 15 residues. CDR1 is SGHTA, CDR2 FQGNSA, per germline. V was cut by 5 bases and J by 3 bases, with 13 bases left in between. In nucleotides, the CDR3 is TGTGCCAGCAGCCCACAGGGTTTGGACACCGGGGAGCTGTTTTTT. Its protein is CASSPQGLDTGELFF.

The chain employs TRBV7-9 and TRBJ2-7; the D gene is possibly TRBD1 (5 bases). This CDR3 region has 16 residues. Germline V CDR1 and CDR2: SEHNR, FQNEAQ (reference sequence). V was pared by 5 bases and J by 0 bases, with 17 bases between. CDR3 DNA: TGTGCCAGCAGCCCAACTCCAGGGATGGGCTCCTACGAGCAGTACTTC. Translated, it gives CASSPTPGMGSYEQYF.

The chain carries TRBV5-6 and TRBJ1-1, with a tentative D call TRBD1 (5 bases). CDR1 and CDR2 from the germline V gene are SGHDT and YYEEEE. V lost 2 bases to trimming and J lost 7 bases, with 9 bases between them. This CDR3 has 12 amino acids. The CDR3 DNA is TGTGCCAGCAGCTTCGTGCAGGGTGAAGCTTTCTTT. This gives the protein CASSFVQGEAFF. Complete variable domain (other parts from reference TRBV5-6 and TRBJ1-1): DAGVTQSPTHLIKTRGQQVTLRCSPKSGHDTVSWYQQALGQGPQFIFQYYEEEERQRGNFPDRFSGHQFPNYSSELNVNALLLGDSALYLCASSFVQGEAFFGQGTRLTVV.

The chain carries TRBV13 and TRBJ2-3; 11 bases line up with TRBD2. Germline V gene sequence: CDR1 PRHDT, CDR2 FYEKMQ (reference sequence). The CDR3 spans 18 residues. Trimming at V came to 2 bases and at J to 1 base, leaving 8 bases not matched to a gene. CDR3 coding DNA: TGTGCCAGCAGCTTAATGTTTAGCGGGGGGGCCGGCACAGATACGCAGTATTTT. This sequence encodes CASSLMFSGGAGTDTQYF.

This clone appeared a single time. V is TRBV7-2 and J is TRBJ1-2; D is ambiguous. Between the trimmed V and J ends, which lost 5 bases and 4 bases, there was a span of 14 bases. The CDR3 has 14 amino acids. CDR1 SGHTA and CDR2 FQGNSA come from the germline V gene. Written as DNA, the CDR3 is TGTGCCAGCAGCCCGCCCACTGGGAGCTATGGCTACACCTTC. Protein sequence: CASSPPTGSYGYTF.

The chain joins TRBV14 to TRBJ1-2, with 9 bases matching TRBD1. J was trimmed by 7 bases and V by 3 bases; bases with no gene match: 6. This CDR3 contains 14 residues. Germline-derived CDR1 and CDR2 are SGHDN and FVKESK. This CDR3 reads CASSQMGQGGGYTF. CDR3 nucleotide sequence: TGTGCCAGCAGCCAGATGGGACAGGGAGGTGGCTACACCTTC. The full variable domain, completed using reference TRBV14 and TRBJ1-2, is EAGVTQFPSHSVIEKGQTVTLRCDPISGHDNLYWYRRVMGKEIKFLLHFVKESKQDESGMPNNRFLAERTGGTYSTLKVQPAELEDSGVYFCASSQMGQGGGYTFGSGTRLTVV.

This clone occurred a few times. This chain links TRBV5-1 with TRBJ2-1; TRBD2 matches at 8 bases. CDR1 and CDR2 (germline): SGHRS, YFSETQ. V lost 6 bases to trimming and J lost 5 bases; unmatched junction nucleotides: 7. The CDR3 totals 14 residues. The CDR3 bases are TGCGCCAGCAACCCGCGGGGGGCAAACAATGAGCAGTTCTTC. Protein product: CASNPRGANNEQFF.

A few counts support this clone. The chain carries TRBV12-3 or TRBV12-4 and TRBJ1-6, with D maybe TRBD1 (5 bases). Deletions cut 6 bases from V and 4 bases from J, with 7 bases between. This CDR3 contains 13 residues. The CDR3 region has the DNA TGTGCCAGCAGGCACAGGTATAATTCACCCCTCCACTTT. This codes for CASRHRYNSPLHF.

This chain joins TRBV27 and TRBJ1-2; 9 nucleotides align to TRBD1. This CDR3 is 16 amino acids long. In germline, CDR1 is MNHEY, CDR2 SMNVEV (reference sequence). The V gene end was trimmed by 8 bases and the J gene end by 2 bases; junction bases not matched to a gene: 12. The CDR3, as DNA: TGTGCCAGCGGTTCGTTTACAGGGGGCGAAAACTATGGCTACACCTTC. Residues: CASGSFTGGENYGYTF.

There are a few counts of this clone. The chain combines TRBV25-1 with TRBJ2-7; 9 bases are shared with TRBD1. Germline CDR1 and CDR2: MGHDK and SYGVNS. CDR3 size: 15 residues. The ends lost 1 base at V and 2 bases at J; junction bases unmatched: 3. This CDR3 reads CASSELGTGTYEQYF. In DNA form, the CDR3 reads TGTGCCAGCAGTGAATTGGGGACAGGGACCTACGAGCAGTACTTC.

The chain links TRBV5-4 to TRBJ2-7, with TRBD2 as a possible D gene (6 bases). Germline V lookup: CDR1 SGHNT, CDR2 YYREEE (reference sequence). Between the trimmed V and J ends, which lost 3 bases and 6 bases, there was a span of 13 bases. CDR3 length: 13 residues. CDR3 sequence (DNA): TGTGCCAGCAGCTCCTTAGGAGGGGTCGAGCAGTACTTC. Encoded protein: CASSSLGGVEQYF. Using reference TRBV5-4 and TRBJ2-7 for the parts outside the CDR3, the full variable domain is ETGVTQSPTHLIKTRGQQVTLRCSSQSGHNTVSWYQQALGQGPQFIFQYYREEENGRGNFPPRFSGLQFPNYSSELNVNALELDDSALYLCASSSLGGVEQYFGPGTRLTVT.

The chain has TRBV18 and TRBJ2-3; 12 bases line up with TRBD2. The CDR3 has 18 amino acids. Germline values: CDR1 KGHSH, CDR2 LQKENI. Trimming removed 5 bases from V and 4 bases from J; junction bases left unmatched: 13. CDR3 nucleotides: TGTGCCAGCTCATCAGGTTCCCCTAGCGGGGGGGCAGCAGATACGCAGTATTTT. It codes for CASSSGSPSGGAADTQYF.

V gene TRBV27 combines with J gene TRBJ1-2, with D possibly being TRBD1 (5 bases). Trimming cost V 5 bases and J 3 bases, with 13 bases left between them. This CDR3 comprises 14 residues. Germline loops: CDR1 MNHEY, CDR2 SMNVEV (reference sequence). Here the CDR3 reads CASSTRRGDYGYTF. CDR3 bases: TGTGCCAGCAGTACCCGGCGGGGCGACTATGGCTACACCTTC.

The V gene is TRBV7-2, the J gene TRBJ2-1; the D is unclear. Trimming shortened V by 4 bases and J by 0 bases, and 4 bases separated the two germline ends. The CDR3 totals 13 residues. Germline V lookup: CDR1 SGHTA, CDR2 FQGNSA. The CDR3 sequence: CASSSRSYNEQFF. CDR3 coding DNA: TGTGCCAGCAGCTCTCGCTCCTACAATGAGCAGTTCTTC.

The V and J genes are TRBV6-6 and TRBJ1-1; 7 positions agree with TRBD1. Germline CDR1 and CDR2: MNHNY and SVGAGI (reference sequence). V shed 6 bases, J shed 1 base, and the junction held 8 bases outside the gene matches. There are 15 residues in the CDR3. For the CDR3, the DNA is TGTGCCAGCAGAGAGGGGGCAGGGTGGAACACTGAAGCTTTCTTT. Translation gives CASREGAGWNTEAFF.

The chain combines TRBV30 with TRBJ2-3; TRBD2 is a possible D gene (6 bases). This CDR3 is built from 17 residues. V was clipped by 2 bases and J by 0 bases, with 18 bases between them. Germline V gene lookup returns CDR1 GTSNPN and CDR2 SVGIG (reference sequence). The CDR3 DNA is TGTGCCTGGAGTCCTGATTTGGGAGGACCTAGCACAGATACGCAGTATTTT. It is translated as CAWSPDLGGPSTDTQYF.

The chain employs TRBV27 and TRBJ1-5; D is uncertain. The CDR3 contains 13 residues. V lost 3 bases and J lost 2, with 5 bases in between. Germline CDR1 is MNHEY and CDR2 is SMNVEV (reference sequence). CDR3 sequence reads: CASSFTGNQPQHF. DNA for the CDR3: TGTGCCAGCAGTTTTACGGGCAATCAGCCCCAGCATTTT.

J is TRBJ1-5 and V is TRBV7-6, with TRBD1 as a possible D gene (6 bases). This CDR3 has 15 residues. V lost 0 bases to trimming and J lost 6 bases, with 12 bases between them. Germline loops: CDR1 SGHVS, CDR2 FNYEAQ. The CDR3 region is CASSLAGGGFQPQHF. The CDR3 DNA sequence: TGTGCCAGCAGCTTAGCAGGGGGGGGATTTCAGCCCCAGCATTTT.

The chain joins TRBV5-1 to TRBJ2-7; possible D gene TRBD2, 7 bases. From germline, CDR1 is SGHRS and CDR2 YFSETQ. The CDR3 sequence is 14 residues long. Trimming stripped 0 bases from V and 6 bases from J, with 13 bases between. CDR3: CASSLVGGDLEQYF. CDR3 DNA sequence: TGCGCCAGCAGCTTGGTAGGGGGGGACCTCGAGCAGTACTTC. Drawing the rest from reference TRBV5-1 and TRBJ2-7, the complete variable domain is KAGVTQTPRYLIKTRGQQVTLSCSPISGHRSVSWYQQTPGQGLQFLFEYFSETQRNKGNFPGRFSGRQFSNSRSEMNVSTLELGDSALYLCASSLVGGDLEQYFGPGTRLTVT.

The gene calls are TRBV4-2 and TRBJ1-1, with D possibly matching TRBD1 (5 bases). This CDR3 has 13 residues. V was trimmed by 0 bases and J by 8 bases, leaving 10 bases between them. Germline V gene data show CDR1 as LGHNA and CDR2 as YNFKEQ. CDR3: CASSQDLKGEAFF. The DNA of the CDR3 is TGTGCCAGCAGCCAAGATCTTAAGGGGGAAGCTTTCTTT.

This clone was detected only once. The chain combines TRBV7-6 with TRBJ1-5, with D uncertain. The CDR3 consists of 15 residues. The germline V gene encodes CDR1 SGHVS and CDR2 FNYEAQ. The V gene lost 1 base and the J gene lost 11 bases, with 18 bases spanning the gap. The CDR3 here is CASSLGATAREAQHF. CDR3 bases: TGTGCCAGCAGCTTAGGAGCGACGGCTCGTGAGGCCCAGCATTTT.

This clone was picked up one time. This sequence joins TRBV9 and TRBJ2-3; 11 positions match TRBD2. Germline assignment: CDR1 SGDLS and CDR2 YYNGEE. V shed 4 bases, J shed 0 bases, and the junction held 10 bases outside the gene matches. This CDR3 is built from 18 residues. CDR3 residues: CASSLGTSGRSSTDTQYF. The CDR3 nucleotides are TGTGCCAGCAGCCTTGGAACTAGCGGGAGATCTAGCACAGATACGCAGTATTTT.

The CDR3 DNA sequence: TGTGCCAGCAGCTTAGCGGGACATTTGAGCTCCTACGAGCAGTACTTC. As protein: CASSLAGHLSSYEQYF. The V call is TRBV7-9, the J call TRBJ2-7; D may be TRBD1 (6 bases). The CDR3 sequence is 16 residues long. Germline loops: CDR1 SEHNR, CDR2 FQNEAQ (reference sequence). Trimming stripped 0 bases from V and 0 bases from J, with 12 bases between.

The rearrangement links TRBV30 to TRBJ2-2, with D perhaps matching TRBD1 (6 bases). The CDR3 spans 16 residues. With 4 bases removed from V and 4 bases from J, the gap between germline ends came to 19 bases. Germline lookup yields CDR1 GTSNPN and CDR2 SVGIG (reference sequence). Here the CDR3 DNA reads TGTGCCTGGAATCGGGGACCAATCAGGGGCACCGGGGAGCTGTTTTTT. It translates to CAWNRGPIRGTGELFF.

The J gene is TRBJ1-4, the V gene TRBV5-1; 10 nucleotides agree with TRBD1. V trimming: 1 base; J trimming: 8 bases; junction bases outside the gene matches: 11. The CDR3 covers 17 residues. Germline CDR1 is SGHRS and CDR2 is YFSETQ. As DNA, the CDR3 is TGCGCCAGCAGCTTGATGGGACAGGGGCTACTGGGGGAAAAACTGTTTTTT. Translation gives CASSLMGQGLLGEKLFF.

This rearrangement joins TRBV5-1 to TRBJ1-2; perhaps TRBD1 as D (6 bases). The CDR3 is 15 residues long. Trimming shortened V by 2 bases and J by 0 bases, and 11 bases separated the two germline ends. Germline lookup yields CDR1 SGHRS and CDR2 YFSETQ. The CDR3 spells CASSFKTGANYGYTF. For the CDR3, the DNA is TGCGCCAGCAGCTTCAAGACAGGAGCTAACTATGGCTACACCTTC.

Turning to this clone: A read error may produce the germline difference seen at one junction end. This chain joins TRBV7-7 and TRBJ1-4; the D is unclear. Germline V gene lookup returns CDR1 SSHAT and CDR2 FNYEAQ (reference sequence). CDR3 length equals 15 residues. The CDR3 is CASSPTASTNEKLFF. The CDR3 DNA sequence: TGTGCTAGCAGCCCTACAGCCTCAACTAATGAAAAACTGTTTTTT.

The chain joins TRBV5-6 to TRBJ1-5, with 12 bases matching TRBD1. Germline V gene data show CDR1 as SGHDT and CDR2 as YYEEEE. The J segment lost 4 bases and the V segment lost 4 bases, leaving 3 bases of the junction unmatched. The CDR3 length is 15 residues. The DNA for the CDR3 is TGTGCCAGCAGCCGGGGACAGGGGGCGAATCAGCCCCAGCATTTT. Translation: CASSRGQGANQPQHF.